These 8 T cell receptor beta chains were all obtained from the same sample, sequenced in a study of T cells in Graves' hyperthyroidism and ophthalmopathy. Researchers amplified the TCR beta CDR3 regions from RNA transcripts. The HTBI primer set was used in a first-round RT-PCR of the TCR CDR3. Each CDR3 protein gets one entry after TCRdb re-called the multiplex PCR reads with MiXCR. The repertoire holds 250,000 to 300,000 distinct CDR3 sequences, with roughly 15% as singletons. Sequenced: blood. These receptors were taken from a woman in her thirties or forties with Graves' hyperthyroidism that later progressed to Graves' ophthalmopathy.

Ten or more counts support this clonotype. The chain uses TRBV20-1 and TRBJ2-7, with TRBD2 matching over 9 bases. Trimming removed 6 bases from V and 3 bases from J; junction bases left unmatched: 9. This CDR3 comprises 14 residues. The germline gives CDR1 DFQATT, CDR2 SNEGSKA (reference sequence). The CDR3 coding sequence is TGCAGTGCCATCGGGCGGGAGGGGAACTACGAGCAGTACTTC. Translating it yields CSAIGREGNYEQYF.

This clonotype was counted once. A read error is possible here, since a much larger clone lies one base away. As DNA, the CDR3 is TGTGCCAGTAAGGTCGCAGAGGTTTACGAGACCCAGTACTTC. This translates into CASKVAEVYETQYF. The chain combines TRBV19 with TRBJ2-5; D is unclear. Trimming removed 7 bases from V and 5 bases from J, with 17 bases in between. This CDR3 has 14 residues. Looked up from germline, CDR1 is LNHDA and CDR2 is SQIVND (reference sequence).

Many counts were recorded for this clonotype. The chain carries TRBV27 and TRBJ2-7, with 11 nucleotides matching TRBD2. Germline CDR1 MNHEY, CDR2 SMNVEV (reference sequence). The CDR3 has 13 amino acids. J lost 3 bases, V lost 8 bases, and 3 bases had no gene match. The CDR3 spells CASGLAGHYEQYF. CDR3 nucleotides: TGTGCCAGCGGACTAGCGGGTCACTACGAGCAGTACTTC.

This clonotype was detected many times. V is TRBV6-5 and J is TRBJ1-4; no reliable D call. Per germline, CDR1 MNHEY and CDR2 SVGAGI. The CDR3 is 14 residues long. V lost 0 bases and J 5 bases, leaving 7 bases between the germline ends. The CDR3 DNA reads TGTGCCAGCAGTTACTCACCCAAGAATGAAAAACTGTTTTTT. Protein product: CASSYSPKNEKLFF.

This clonotype was seen ten or more times. The J gene is TRBJ1-4, the V gene TRBV28; D remains ambiguous. The CDR3 has 14 amino acids. CDR1 and CDR2 from the germline V gene are MDHEN and SYDVKM. V was pared by 6 bases and J by 0 bases, with 8 bases between. CDR3 loop: CASSYSATNEKLFF. In nucleotides, the CDR3 is TGTGCCAGCAGCTACAGTGCAACTAATGAAAAACTGTTTTTT.

With respect to this clonotype: This may be a read error, as it is one base from a much larger clone. The chain employs TRBV28 and TRBJ2-1; D is unclear. This CDR3 is 12 amino acids long. With 5 bases removed from V and 2 bases from J, the gap between germline ends came to 4 bases. Germline V CDR1 and CDR2: MDHEN, SYDVKM. The CDR3 here is CASSTPYNEQFF. The CDR3 coding sequence is TGTGCCAGCAGTACTCCCTACAATGAGCAGTTCTTC.

Points on this clonotype: With a much larger clone just one base away, this may be a read error. The chain carries TRBV20-1 and TRBJ2-5; 11 positions match TRBD2. Germline lookup yields CDR1 DFQATT and CDR2 SNEGSKA (reference sequence). The CDR3 extends over 18 amino acids. V gave up 0 bases and J gave up 2 bases; unmatched junction bases: 11. CDR3 in amino acids: CSARDVLAGGFGQETQYF. The CDR3, as DNA: TGCAGTGCTAGAGATGTCCTAGCGGGAGGTTTTGGGCAAGAGACCCAGTACTTC.

The sample holds many counts of this clonotype. The chain recombines TRBV30 with TRBJ2-3; possibly TRBD1 for D (5 bases). The germline V gene encodes CDR1 GTSNPN and CDR2 SVGIG (reference sequence). The CDR3 contains 14 residues. V lost 5 bases, J lost 2 bases, and 14 bases lay in between. The CDR3, as DNA: TGTGCCTGGCGCAGGGTCCCTCTCACAGATACGCAGTATTTT. Translating it yields CAWRRVPLTDTQYF.